This TCR beta chain was documented in a study of technical replicates of blood from a handful of donors. Some clones are missing from TCRdb's copy, which holds only in-frame ones; the method was immunoSEQ multiplex PCR. Among more than 65,000 clones listed, 80% to 95% were seen once. The clonotype originates from a human donor in good health. The specimen sequenced was T cells isolated from PBMCs.

The CDR3 spells CASSLRGGDTEAFF. CDR3 nucleotide sequence: TGTGCCAGCAGCTTGCGGGGCGGGGACACTGAAGCTTTCTTT. This chain joins TRBV11-2 and TRBJ1-1; TRBD1 is a possible D gene (5 bases). Trimming removed 3 bases at V and 3 bases at J, with 11 bases between. CDR1 and CDR2 from the germline V gene are SGHAT and FQNNGV. The CDR3 spans 14 residues.